This passage covers 26 T cell receptor beta chains from one sample sequenced in a study of metastatic and nonmetastatic thyroid tumors (dated by TCRdb to 2020 to 2021). Library construction relied on PCR. The instrument given in TCRdb is Illumina HiSeq 4000. Through fastp at Q25 and MiXCR, TCRdb rebuilt clones from the public reads, retaining in-frame beta chains. This sample has 28,000 or so clones in its table, and roughly 15% of those were observed once. The top ten constitute 4% to 5% of the sample. No patient had received any treatment before thyroid surgery. The sequenced sample consisted of blood. The source is a female donor with papillary thyroid cancer or a benign thyroid nodule (not recorded which). Some clones in this sample may be carry-over from other donors' samples.

A word on this clone: The junction differs from germline at one of its ends, possibly a read error. The V and J genes are TRBV11-2 and TRBJ2-5; 8 bases align to TRBD2. The length of the CDR3 is 19 residues. Germline CDR1 is SGHAT and CDR2 is FQNNGV. The CDR3 nucleotides read TGTGCCAGCAGCATACTCGCCGGGACTAGAGGGGGACCTCGGGAGACCAAGTACTTC. Its protein product is CASSILAGTRGGPRETKYF.

This clone appeared many times. The rearrangement joins TRBV3-1 to TRBJ2-5; 7 bases match TRBD1. Germline assignment: CDR1 LGHDT and CDR2 YNNKEL (reference sequence). The CDR3 length is 17 residues. Unmatched junction bases numbered 12, after V lost 1 base and J lost 4 bases. In DNA form, the CDR3 reads TGTGCCAGCAGCCAAGGGCCTGGAGACAGGGTCCGAGAGACCCAGTACTTC. Its protein is CASSQGPGDRVRETQYF.

The sample holds many counts of this clone. The chain uses TRBV15 and TRBJ1-4, with TRBD1 as a possible D gene (6 bases). The CDR3 is made up of 15 amino acids. CDR1 and CDR2 from the germline V gene are LNHNV and YYDKDF (reference sequence). Trimming took 1 base from V and 10 from J, leaving 16 bases between them. DNA of the CDR3: TGTGCCACCAGCAGAGTCAACATCATAGGGGGAAAACTGTTTTTT. Its protein is CATSRVNIIGGKLFF.

In its sample, this clone was seen a few times. The chain carries TRBV12-3 or TRBV12-4 and TRBJ2-1; 14 bases match TRBD2. Germline trimming cut 8 bases from V and 1 base from J; bases unmatched to any gene: 4. This CDR3 contains 16 residues. CDR3 DNA sequence: TGTGCCAGCGGGACTAGCGGGAGAGGGTCCTACAATGAGCAGTTCTTC. This translates into CASGTSGRGSYNEQFF.

This clone was found many times. The rearrangement joins TRBV4-1 to TRBJ2-2; D gene unclear. The CDR3 is 15 residues long. V was clipped by 0 bases and J by 3 bases, with 8 bases between them. CDR1 and CDR2 (germline): MGHRA, YSYEKL. The CDR3 DNA sequence: TGCGCCAGCAGCCAAGAGGTCCTTTACACCGGGGAGCTGTTTTTT. The encoded protein is CASSQEVLYTGELFF.

In its sample, this clone ranks as medium-sized. The chain links TRBV20-1 to TRBJ2-7; 8 nucleotides line up with TRBD1. CDR1 and CDR2 (germline): DFQATT, SNEGSKA (reference sequence). Germline trimming cut 2 bases from V and 6 bases from J; bases unmatched to any gene: 12. This CDR3 is built from 15 residues. The chain's CDR3 is CSARTYRTGPSEQYF. The DNA for the CDR3 is TGCAGTGCTAGAACATACAGGACAGGGCCCAGCGAGCAGTACTTC.

This clone came up once. J is TRBJ2-7 and V is TRBV18; D is undetermined. CDR3 size: 14 residues. Trimming removed 1 base from V and 1 base from J, with 8 bases in between. Germline-derived CDR1 and CDR2 are KGHSH and LQKENI. CDR3 coding DNA: TGTGCCAGCTCACCACGGGCCAGTTCCTACGAGCAGTACTTC. Protein product: CASSPRASSYEQYF.

This clone was recorded at least ten times. It may be a read error: a sequence one base away is much more abundant. This specimen includes other DNA sequences encoding the same CDR3. The chain is built from TRBV20-1 and TRBJ2-1, with D perhaps matching TRBD1 or TRBD2 (6 bases each). Per germline, CDR1 DFQATT and CDR2 SNEGSKA (reference sequence). V was shortened by 3 bases and J by 4 bases, with 16 bases between the two germline ends. The CDR3 length is 15 residues. The CDR3 is CSASGGGTSYNEQFF. DNA of the CDR3: TGCAGTGCTAGCGGGGGCGGGACCTCTTACAATGAGCAGTTCTTC.

By sample fraction, this clone is medium-sized. The V call is TRBV7-9, the J call TRBJ2-7; 10 nucleotides line up with TRBD2. The CDR3 length is 16 residues. V was pared by 2 bases and J by 4 bases, with 8 bases of the junction left unmatched. The V gene's germline CDR1 is SEHNR and CDR2 FQNEAQ (reference sequence). CDR3 in DNA: TGTGCCAGCAGCTTAAGTCCCTCTAGCGGGAGATACGAGCAGTACTTC. This encodes CASSLSPSSGRYEQYF. The full variable domain, with the rest looked up from reference TRBV7-9 and TRBJ2-7, is DTGVSQNPRHKITKRGQNVTFRCDPISEHNRLYWYRQTLGQGPEFLTYFQNEAQLEKSRLLSDRFSAERPKGSFSTLEIQRTEQGDSAMYLCASSLSPSSGRYEQYFGPGTRLTVT.

V gene TRBV11-3 combines with J gene TRBJ2-5; 7 positions match TRBD2. Trimming took 0 bases from V and 5 from J; bases not matched to a gene: 9. The CDR3 totals 16 residues. Germline-derived CDR1 and CDR2 are SGHNT and YENEEA. The CDR3 spells CASSLEGTIARETQYF. The CDR3 DNA sequence: TGTGCCAGCAGCTTAGAAGGGACTATCGCGAGGGAGACCCAGTACTTC.

Only a few counts were recorded for this clone. The chain recombines TRBV6-1 with TRBJ1-5; no reliable D call. With 2 bases removed from V and 5 bases from J, the gap between germline ends came to 7 bases. CDR1 and CDR2 (germline): MNHNS, SASEGT. The length of the CDR3 is 13 residues. CDR3 nucleotides: TGTGCCAGCAGTGAATCTGGCTATCAGCCCCAGCATTTT. This translates into CASSESGYQPQHF.

At least ten counts were recorded for this clone. The CDR3 nucleotides are TGCAGTGCTAGAGGTTCTAGCGGGAGGGCTATGGCAGATACGCAGTATTTT. Its translation is CSARGSSGRAMADTQYF. This chain links TRBV20-1 with TRBJ2-3; 12 bases map to TRBD2. The CDR3 has 17 residues. V lost 1 base, J lost 4 bases, and 9 bases stayed unmatched. Germline V gene sequence: CDR1 DFQATT, CDR2 SNEGSKA (reference sequence).

The chain employs TRBV2 and TRBJ2-2, with 9 bases matching TRBD1. The CDR3 length is 16 residues. Germline CDR1 reads SNHLY; CDR2 reads FYNNEI. The junction had 12 bases not matched to a gene; V was cut back by 4 bases and J by 9 bases. The CDR3 region has the DNA TGTGCCAGCAGTGGGGGCTCTCCGGGACAGGGATGGGAGCTGTTTTTT. Translation: CASSGGSPGQGWELFF.

The chain is built from TRBV4-1 and TRBJ2-1; 7 bases are shared with TRBD2. Germline CDR1 and CDR2: MGHRA and YSYEKL. V shed 5 bases and J 12 bases; nucleotides not matched to a gene: 10. The CDR3 length is 13 residues. CDR3 nucleotide sequence: TGCGCCAGCAGCGCGAAACTAGCGCTGCCGCAGTTCTTC. The encoded protein is CASSAKLALPQFF.

This clone was seen ten or more times. This chain joins TRBV7-3 and TRBJ2-3; 12 positions match TRBD2. CDR1 and CDR2 from the germline V gene are SGHTA and FQGTGA. V lost 5 bases and J lost 3; bases outside the gene matches: 3. This CDR3 contains 15 residues. CDR3 sequence: CASSETSGSTDTQYF. The CDR3 DNA is TGTGCCAGCAGCGAGACTAGCGGGAGTACAGATACGCAGTATTTT.

This clone has at least ten counts. The chain has TRBV19 and TRBJ2-1; 10 nucleotides line up with TRBD1. J gave up 8 bases and V 4 bases, and 11 bases lay outside the gene matches. The CDR3 consists of 16 residues. CDR1 and CDR2 from the germline V gene are LNHDA and SQIVND (reference sequence). The CDR3 here is CASSNSDRGRRDEQFF. CDR3 bases: TGTGCCAGTAGTAACAGCGACAGGGGGCGCCGGGATGAGCAGTTCTTC.

This clone was recorded many times. J is TRBJ2-3 and V is TRBV9; D gene uncertain. Germline-derived CDR1 and CDR2 are SGDLS and YYNGEE. V was clipped by 3 bases and J by 6 bases, with 14 bases between them. The CDR3 is made up of 14 amino acids. The CDR3 spells CASSAPPEVDTQYF. In DNA, the CDR3 is TGTGCCAGCAGCGCACCTCCCGAGGTGGATACGCAGTATTTT.

J is TRBJ2-7 and V is TRBV13; 8 bases map to TRBD1. V was pared by 4 bases and J by 2 bases, with 10 bases of the junction left unmatched. Germline V gene sequence: CDR1 PRHDT, CDR2 FYEKMQ (reference sequence). The CDR3 length is 16 residues. CDR3 amino acids: CASSYGTGQAPYEQYF. The CDR3 nucleotides are TGTGCCAGCAGCTATGGTACGGGACAGGCTCCCTACGAGCAGTACTTC.

This clone was found many times. V is TRBV2 and J is TRBJ2-2; weak D call: TRBD2 (6 bases). Germline CDR1 is SNHLY and CDR2 is FYNNEI. The CDR3 extends over 18 amino acids. V was cut by 4 bases and J by 0 bases, with 18 bases left in between. The CDR3 region is CASSVTRFGIANTGELFF. CDR3 bases: TGTGCCAGCAGTGTGACTAGGTTCGGAATTGCGAACACCGGGGAGCTGTTTTTT.

This clone was seen a few times. CDR3 coding DNA: TGCAGTGCTAGAGATGACGCGGGACTAGTTGATGAGCAGTTCTTC. Protein: CSARDDAGLVDEQFF. The chain has TRBV20-1 and TRBJ2-1; TRBD2 matches 8 bases. The CDR3 totals 15 residues. V dropped 0 bases and J dropped 8; count of bases not matched to a gene: 9. In germline, CDR1 is DFQATT, CDR2 SNEGSKA (reference sequence).

This clone was seen at least ten times. This chain's CDR3 is CASSWPPGRLSTDTQYF. DNA of the CDR3: TGTGCCAGCAGCTGGCCCCCAGGCCGCCTTAGCACAGATACGCAGTATTTT. The chain carries TRBV7-9 and TRBJ2-3; D unresolved. Germline CDR1 is SEHNR and CDR2 is FQNEAQ (reference sequence). The V gene lost 4 bases and the J gene lost 0 bases, with 17 bases spanning the gap. The CDR3 sequence is 17 residues long.

There are many counts of this clone. The chain carries TRBV19 and TRBJ2-1; TRBD2 agrees at 8 bases. This CDR3 is built from 16 residues. V was pared by 3 bases and J by 2 bases, with 6 bases of the junction left unmatched. Germline values: CDR1 LNHDA, CDR2 SQIVND (reference sequence). The CDR3 DNA is TGTGCCAGTAGTATCCCCACTAGCGGTCCCTACAATGAGCAGTTCTTC. Amino acids: CASSIPTSGPYNEQFF.

Only one count was recorded for this clone. As DNA, the CDR3 is TGTGCCAGCACCGGACCTAGCTCGTTAAGTGAGCAGTTCTTC. As protein: CASTGPSSLSEQFF. This sequence joins TRBV13 and TRBJ2-1; D perhaps matches TRBD2 (5 bases). The CDR3 length is 14 residues. V lost 7 bases to trimming and J lost 9 bases, with 19 bases between them. Germline V gives CDR1 PRHDT, CDR2 FYEKMQ (reference sequence).

Turning to this clone: A much larger clone sits a single nucleotide away, making a read error possible. This chain's CDR3 is CSVEIPRAGGFNEQFF. DNA of the CDR3: TGCAGCGTTGAAATCCCCCGTGCAGGGGGGTTTAATGAGCAGTTCTTC. V usage is TRBV29-1 and J usage is TRBJ2-1; the D gene is possibly TRBD1 (7 bases). Germline V gene sequence: CDR1 SQVTM, CDR2 ANQGSEA. CDR3 length equals 16 residues. Between the trimmed V and J ends, which lost 2 bases and 7 bases, there was a span of 21 bases.

This clone was counted many times. V and J are TRBV3-1 and TRBJ2-3, with 14 bases lining up with TRBD2. The CDR3 length is 20 residues. Germline V lookup: CDR1 LGHDT, CDR2 YNNKEL (reference sequence). With V trimmed by 1 base and J by 1 base, 10 bases remained unmatched. The CDR3 sequence is CASSQGPGLAGVGGTDTQYF. CDR3 coding DNA: TGTGCCAGCAGCCAAGGGCCGGGACTAGCGGGAGTAGGTGGCACAGATACGCAGTATTTT.

This clone turned up a few times. The CDR3 reads CASRYSGTDSLANVLTF. The DNA of the CDR3 is TGTGCCAGCAGATACTCCGGGACAGACTCTTTGGCCAACGTCCTGACTTTC. This sequence joins TRBV28 and TRBJ2-6, with TRBD1 matching over 7 bases. The CDR3 extends over 17 amino acids. The germline V gene encodes CDR1 MDHEN and CDR2 SYDVKM. V lost 6 bases, J lost 6 bases, and 14 bases stayed unmatched. Together with reference TRBV28 and TRBJ2-6, the CDR3 gives the full variable domain: DVKVTQSSRYLVKRTGEKVFLECVQDMDHENMFWYRQDPGLGLRLIYFSYDVKMKEKGDIPEGYSVSREKKERFSLILESASTNQTSMYLCASRYSGTDSLANVLTFGAGSRLTVL.